These 29 T cell receptor beta chains originate from one sample sequenced in a study of blood T cell repertoires in COVID-19. Clones were sequenced by immunoSEQ multiplex PCR, and TCRdb holds only the in-frame ones, with some missing. The repertoire has around 70,000 clones, roughly 80% of them found once; the top ten carry approximately 18%. Sequencing was carried out using peripheral blood. The receptors were sampled from a man aged 70-80 years who had recovered from COVID-19.

This chain joins TRBV6-5 and TRBJ1-4; the D gene is possibly TRBD1 (6 bases). Trimming removed 0 bases at V and 8 bases at J, with 16 bases between. This CDR3 is built from 16 residues. The germline CDR1 and CDR2 sequences are MNHEY and SVGAGI. For the CDR3, the DNA is TGTGCCAGCAGTTACTCGCAGGGGATGGTGGGGGAAAAACTGTTTTTT. Residues: CASSYSQGMVGEKLFF.

For this clone: Other DNA variants within this sample encode the same CDR3. J is TRBJ2-7 and V is TRBV5-4; D perhaps matches TRBD2 (5 bases). Trimming pared 0 bases from V and 2 bases from J, leaving 9 bases between. This CDR3 has 14 residues. Looked up from germline, CDR1 is SGHNT and CDR2 is YYREEE (reference sequence). CDR3 bases: TGTGCCAGCAGCTTGGGTGGGGAGACCTACGAGCAGTACTTC. Amino acids: CASSLGGETYEQYF.

This chain links TRBV11-3 with TRBJ2-5; 8 bases match TRBD1. CDR3 length: 14 residues. Germline V gene sequence: CDR1 SGHNT, CDR2 YENEEA. The V gene end was trimmed by 5 bases and the J gene end by 1 base; junction bases not matched to a gene: 3. CDR3 amino acids: CASSLGQGQETQYF. The CDR3 region has the DNA TGTGCCAGCAGCCTTGGACAGGGCCAAGAGACCCAGTACTTC.

V gene TRBV11-2 combines with J gene TRBJ2-7, with 8 positions matching TRBD1. The CDR3 covers 13 residues. In germline, CDR1 is SGHAT, CDR2 FQNNGV. V was pared by 3 bases and J by 7 bases, with 5 bases of the junction left unmatched. CDR3 nucleotides: TGTGCCAGCAGCTTGACAGGGGAAAAAGAGCAGTACTTC. This sequence encodes CASSLTGEKEQYF. Looking up the rest from reference TRBV11-2 and TRBJ2-7 gives the full variable domain: EAGVAQSPRYKIIEKRQSVAFWCNPISGHATLYWYQQILGQGPKLLIQFQNNGVVDDSQLPKDRFSAERLKGVDSTLKIQPAKLEDSAVYLCASSLTGEKEQYFGPGTRLTVT.

The chain carries TRBV29-1 and TRBJ2-7, with unresolved D. Germline CDR1 and CDR2: SQVTM and ANQGSEA. There are 14 residues in the CDR3. Trimming cost V 4 bases and J 6 bases, with 19 bases left between them. The CDR3 DNA reads as TGCAGCGTTGGTAGCTCCGGCAACTCCCGCGAGCAGTACTTC. Amino acid sequence: CSVGSSGNSREQYF.

The chain is built from TRBV24-1 and TRBJ1-2; no firm D call. Between the trimmed V and J ends, which lost 1 base and 4 bases, there was a span of 3 bases. The CDR3 runs to 12 residues. Germline loops: CDR1 KGHDR, CDR2 SFDVKD. CDR3 protein: CATSDFSYGYTF. For the CDR3, the DNA is TGTGCCACCAGTGATTTCAGCTATGGCTACACCTTC.

The chain carries TRBV11-3 and TRBJ2-5, with D possibly being TRBD2 (6 bases). Trimming pared 5 bases from V and 5 bases from J, leaving 18 bases between. CDR3 length equals 15 residues. CDR1 and CDR2 from the germline V gene are SGHNT and YENEEA. The CDR3 nucleotides are TGTGCCAGCAGCACCACTAGCTTTTGGGGGGAGACCCAGTACTTC. Encoded protein: CASSTTSFWGETQYF.

The chain recombines TRBV7-6 with TRBJ2-2; possible D gene TRBD1, 7 bases. V was clipped by 3 bases and J by 5 bases, with 13 bases between them. This CDR3 is 15 amino acids long. Germline V lookup: CDR1 SGHVS, CDR2 FNYEAQ. The CDR3 sequence is CASSFLQGRTGELFF. CDR3 DNA sequence: TGTGCCAGCAGCTTTTTACAGGGGAGGACCGGGGAGCTGTTTTTT.

V gene TRBV7-2 combines with J gene TRBJ2-5; tentatively, D is TRBD2 (6 bases). Looked up from germline, CDR1 is SGHTA and CDR2 is FQGNSA. This CDR3 has 12 amino acids. V lost 8 bases and J 1 base, leaving 8 bases between the germline ends. The DNA for the CDR3 is TGTGCCAGCGGGAGGACCCAAGAGACCCAGTACTTC. Translated: CASGRTQETQYF.

V is TRBV6-5 and J is TRBJ2-3, with TRBD1 as a possible D gene (5 bases). The germline V gene has CDR1 MNHEY and CDR2 SVGAGI. V was shortened by 5 bases and J by 0 bases, with 12 bases between the two germline ends. This CDR3 region has 15 residues. The CDR3 region is CASSLTGVSTDTQYF. The CDR3 bases are TGTGCCAGCAGTCTCACAGGAGTCAGCACAGATACGCAGTATTTT.

Of note for this clone: A read error may account for a junction end that differs from germline. The rearrangement joins TRBV24-1 to TRBJ2-5; the match to TRBD1 covers 8 bases. The CDR3 spans 15 residues. Looked up from germline, CDR1 is KGHDR and CDR2 is SFDVKD. CDR3 bases: TGTGCCTCCAGCCCCAAACAGGGGGGAGGAGAGACCCAGTACTTC. Its translation is CASSPKQGGGETQYF.

This rearrangement joins TRBV7-9 to TRBJ2-7, with 8 positions matching TRBD1. CDR3 length: 15 residues. The ends lost 4 bases at V and 0 bases at J; junction bases unmatched: 5. Germline V lookup: CDR1 SEHNR, CDR2 FQNEAQ (reference sequence). The CDR3: CASSSGTGPSYEQYF. The CDR3 DNA sequence: TGTGCCAGCAGCTCGGGGACAGGTCCCTCCTACGAGCAGTACTTC.

The V gene is TRBV24-1, the J gene TRBJ2-5, with 7 bases fitting TRBD1. V trimming: 5 bases; J trimming: 7 bases; junction bases outside the gene matches: 12. CDR1 and CDR2 (germline): KGHDR, SFDVKD. The length of the CDR3 is 15 residues. The CDR3 DNA is TGTGCCACCAGTGGAGAGACAGGGACCCCCGGGACCCAGTACTTC. Its translation is CATSGETGTPGTQYF.

In its sample, this clone was seen once. The rearrangement joins TRBV6-5 to TRBJ1-6; weak D call: TRBD1 (6 bases). The V end lost 2 bases, the J end lost 10 bases, and 12 bases lay between the germline ends. The CDR3 runs 14 residues. In germline, CDR1 is MNHEY, CDR2 SVGAGI. As DNA, the CDR3 is TGTGCCAGCAGTTACGGGACATTGGACTCACCCCTCCACTTT. This gives the protein CASSYGTLDSPLHF.

J is TRBJ1-2 and V is TRBV28; D call uncertain. Per germline, CDR1 MDHEN and CDR2 SYDVKM. The CDR3 loop spans 15 amino acids. The V end was cut by 10 bases, the J end by 8 bases, with 26 bases between. The chain's CDR3 is CAISPDRGIFRGYTF. CDR3 coding DNA: TGTGCCATTTCCCCTGACCGAGGCATTTTCCGGGGCTACACCTTC.

The CDR3 sequence is CASSLDSGSSYEQYF. For the CDR3, the DNA is TGTGCCAGCAGCTTAGATAGCGGGAGCTCCTACGAGCAGTACTTC. The V gene is TRBV7-2, the J gene TRBJ2-7, with 9 bases that match TRBD2. CDR3 length: 15 residues. V lost 1 base, J lost 0 bases, and 1 base stayed unmatched. The V gene's germline CDR1 is SGHTA and CDR2 FQGNSA.

This chain links TRBV7-2 with TRBJ2-7, with D perhaps matching TRBD1 (6 bases). The length of the CDR3 is 14 residues. Trimming cost V 3 bases and J 6 bases, with 15 bases left between them. Germline-derived CDR1 and CDR2 are SGHTA and FQGNSA. CDR3 sequence: CASSLKGQQGEQYF. Written as DNA, the CDR3 is TGTGCCAGCAGCTTGAAGGGACAACAAGGCGAGCAGTACTTC. Complete variable domain (other parts from reference TRBV7-2 and TRBJ2-7): GAGVSQSPSNKVTEKGKDVELRCDPISGHTALYWYRQSLGQGLEFLIYFQGNSAPDKSGLPSDRFSAERTGGSVSTLTIQRTQQEDSAVYLCASSLKGQQGEQYFGPGTRLTVT.

In its sample, this clone was seen once. V is TRBV6-2 or TRBV6-3 and J is TRBJ1-2; 10 bases map to TRBD1. This CDR3 is built from 15 residues. The germline V gene encodes CDR1 MNHEY and CDR2 SVGEGT. The ends lost 5 bases at V and 7 bases at J; junction bases unmatched: 10. CDR3 sequence reads: CASSPPGTGDGGYTF. For the CDR3, the DNA is TGTGCCAGCAGTCCCCCCGGGACAGGGGATGGTGGCTACACCTTC.

The chain employs TRBV12-3 or TRBV12-4 and TRBJ1-1; D not certain. The CDR3 sequence is 13 residues long. V lost 6 bases, J lost 1 base, and 9 bases lay in between. The CDR3 loop reads CASSPPGNTEAFF. CDR3 nucleotides: TGTGCCAGCAGCCCCCCCGGGAACACTGAAGCTTTCTTT.

Only one count was recorded for this clone. The rearrangement links TRBV4-2 to TRBJ1-1, with TRBD1 as a possible D gene (5 bases). V was pared by 1 base and J by 5 bases, with 17 bases between. The CDR3 sequence is 16 residues long. Germline values: CDR1 LGHNA, CDR2 YNFKEQ. CDR3 protein: CASSQAPQGMGTEAFF. The CDR3 bases are TGTGCCAGCAGCCAAGCCCCCCAGGGAATGGGGACTGAAGCTTTCTTT.

The chain links TRBV6-5 to TRBJ1-2; 8 bases match TRBD1. The CDR3 is 13 amino acids. Per germline, CDR1 MNHEY and CDR2 SVGAGI. Germline trimming cut 7 bases from V and 5 bases from J; bases unmatched to any gene: 6. The CDR3 DNA follows: TGTGCCAGCACGGGGACAGGAGATTATGGCTACACCTTC. Its protein is CASTGTGDYGYTF.

This clone was seen just once. The V call is TRBV7-9, the J call TRBJ2-7; 9 nucleotides match TRBD1. CDR1 is SEHNR and CDR2 is FQNEAQ in the germline V gene (reference sequence). Unmatched junction bases numbered 5, after V lost 5 bases and J lost 3 bases. The CDR3 spans 14 residues. The DNA of the CDR3 is TGTGCCAGCAGCGCCGGGACAGGGTACTACGAGCAGTACTTC. It translates to CASSAGTGYYEQYF.

CDR3 protein: CASSHVRTGGGYTF. In DNA, the CDR3 is TGTGCCAGCAGCCATGTAAGGACAGGTGGTGGCTACACCTTC. The chain carries TRBV13 and TRBJ1-2, with 7 bases fitting TRBD1. There are 14 residues in the CDR3. The germline V gene encodes CDR1 PRHDT and CDR2 FYEKMQ (reference sequence). V lost 5 bases to trimming and J lost 7 bases; unmatched junction nucleotides: 10.

This chain links TRBV11-2 with TRBJ2-7; maybe TRBD2 (6 bases). Deletions cut 5 bases from V and 0 bases from J, with 20 bases between. The CDR3 covers 17 residues. CDR1 SGHAT and CDR2 FQNNGV come from the germline V gene. CDR3 sequence: CASSPTTWDFSSYEQYF. In DNA form, the CDR3 reads TGTGCCAGCAGCCCAACGACTTGGGACTTTTCCTCCTACGAGCAGTACTTC.

J is TRBJ1-3 and V is TRBV3-1 (or the pseudogene TRBV3-2), with unresolved D. The CDR3 contains 14 residues. Between the trimmed V and J ends, which lost 3 bases and 4 bases, there was a span of 10 bases. Germline V gene data show CDR1 as LGHDT and CDR2 as YNNKEL (reference sequence). CDR3 loop: CASSQAGNGNTIYF. CDR3 coding DNA: TGTGCCAGCAGCCAGGCGGGGAACGGAAACACCATATATTTT.

The chain uses TRBV7-2 and TRBJ1-5; 7 bases align to TRBD1. The CDR3 totals 15 residues. Trimming took 5 bases from V and 1 from J; bases not matched to a gene: 5. CDR1 and CDR2 (germline): SGHTA, FQGNSA. CDR3 amino acids: CASSETGSSNQPQHF. CDR3 in DNA: TGTGCCAGCAGCGAGACAGGGTCGAGCAATCAGCCCCAGCATTTT.

This clone appeared a single time. The chain joins TRBV15 to TRBJ2-3; D is possibly TRBD1 (6 bases). This CDR3 is 16 amino acids long. CDR1 is LNHNV and CDR2 is YYDKDF in the germline V gene (reference sequence). The V end lost 1 base, the J end lost 2 bases, and 13 bases lay between the germline ends. The chain's CDR3 is CATSRVRGLITDTQYF. The CDR3 DNA is TGTGCCACCAGCAGAGTCAGGGGCCTGATCACAGATACGCAGTATTTT.

The chain joins TRBV11-2 to TRBJ1-2; the D gene is possibly TRBD1 (5 bases). The CDR3 runs 16 residues. Germline CDR1 is SGHAT and CDR2 is FQNNGV. V was pared by 5 bases and J by 8 bases, with 24 bases between. The CDR3 sequence: CASSVDFQGPGVGYTF. The CDR3 DNA is TGTGCCAGCAGCGTCGATTTCCAGGGCCCCGGCGTGGGCTACACCTTC. Looking up the rest from reference TRBV11-2 and TRBJ1-2 gives the full variable domain: EAGVAQSPRYKIIEKRQSVAFWCNPISGHATLYWYQQILGQGPKLLIQFQNNGVVDDSQLPKDRFSAERLKGVDSTLKIQPAKLEDSAVYLCASSVDFQGPGVGYTFGSGTRLTVV.

This clone is termed medium-sized (0.01 to 0.1%). This chain connects TRBV19 to TRBJ2-2; 7 bases fit TRBD2. Germline V lookup: CDR1 LNHDA, CDR2 SQIVND (reference sequence). V shed 3 bases and J 4 bases; nucleotides not matched to a gene: 8. The CDR3 extends over 16 amino acids. The CDR3 sequence is CASSMGAGVTTGELFF. DNA for the CDR3: TGTGCCAGTAGTATGGGCGCGGGGGTGACCACCGGGGAGCTGTTTTTT.